This T cell receptor beta chain came from a study of blood T cell repertoires in COVID-19. Background on the study: Acute-phase and convalescent COVID-19 samples originated in the United States, Italy and Spain. The analysed material was cDNA or gDNA that came from T cells, B-cell-depleted T cells, or PBMCs.

This clone was seen just once. As processed by the authors: Estimated nucleated cell counts came from reference gene primer amplification. The assay was immunoSEQ multiplex PCR, and TCRdb's table has in-frame clones only and misses some. The V and J calls and clone size were taken over from that table, and D and trimming were inferred from the DNA. Of more than 140,000 clones listed, roughly 88% are singletons. The sequence was obtained from a woman aged 50 to 60 in a cohort sampled during active or convalescent COVID-19. The specimen was peripheral blood.

The CDR3 here is CASSETGLTSGQPQHF. The CDR3 DNA reads as TGTGCCAGCAGTGAAACGGGACTCACTAGTGGACAGCCCCAGCATTTT. The chain has TRBV6-1 and TRBJ1-5, with a tentative D call TRBD1 (5 bases). CDR3 length: 16 residues. Trimming took off 2 bases at V and 7 bases at J, with 18 bases between the two ends. Germline assignment: CDR1 MNHNS and CDR2 SASEGT.